Here is one T cell receptor (beta chain) with its context. This sample is drawn from a study of shared clonotypes between healthy human individuals. Across the study: Aged between 18 and 49, the donors were a couple of women and a few men.

Researchers divided each subset's genomic DNA evenly across several immunoSEQ plates. Replicate PCRs run on unsorted PBMC used around 330 ng DNA, which was approximately 30,000 T cell genomes. Produced via immunoSEQ multiplex PCR; TCRdb's table is partial and in-frame only. The sample records fewer than 600,000 clones, roughly three quarters being singletons. Germline values: CDR1 SQVTM, CDR2 ANQGSEA. V shed 7 bases and J shed 2 bases, with 11 bases lying between them. There are 13 residues in the CDR3. All of the donors resided in Nashville, Tennessee, and each was a Caucasian adult. The material sequenced was PBMCs. V usage is TRBV29-1 and J usage is TRBJ2-2, with D perhaps TRBD1 (6 bases). The sequence was collected from a woman aged 35 to 49 in good health. Some clones in this sample may be carry-over from other donors' samples. The CDR3 DNA follows: TGCAGCGCTCAACAGGGTAACACCGGGGAGCTGTTTTTT. Translated: CSAQQGNTGELFF.